A single sample gave rise to the 14 T cell receptor beta chains below, sequenced in a study of cytomegalovirus exposure and HLA in healthy donors. Primers: 60 Vbeta forward and 13 Jbeta reverse. Data came from immunoSEQ multiplex PCR; TCRdb stores just in-frame clones and leaves some out. The sample has 100,000 to 150,000 clones, over 70% seen once. Sequenced material: PBMCs. Receptor source: a woman under 30 in good health and CMV-seronegative.

The chain recombines TRBV21-1 with TRBJ1-2. TRBV21-1 is a listed pseudogene. This CDR3 has 14 residues. CDR3 DNA sequence: TGTGCCAGCAGCAAAGAAACGGGGAACTATGGCTACACCTTC. Translation gives CASSKETGNYGYTF.

This clone was counted a few times. The chain joins TRBV4-1 to TRBJ1-2; 7 bases line up with TRBD1. Germline V gene data show CDR1 as MGHRA and CDR2 as YSYEKL. The junction had 13 bases not matched to a gene; V was cut back by 4 bases and J by 5 bases. CDR3 length: 16 amino acids. CDR3 region: CASSPQESDRVYGYTF. DNA of the CDR3: TGCGCCAGCAGCCCCCAAGAGTCCGACAGGGTGTATGGCTACACCTTC.

The chain recombines TRBV10-3 with TRBJ1-1; 12 nucleotides line up with TRBD1. Germline lookup yields CDR1 ENHRY and CDR2 SYGVKD. CDR3 length equals 15 residues. After removal of 6 bases from V and 4 bases from J, the junction contained 6 bases not matched to a gene. The CDR3 region is CAISGTGGAFTEAFF. CDR3 nucleotide sequence: TGTGCCATCAGCGGGACAGGGGGCGCCTTCACTGAAGCTTTCTTT.

The chain is built from TRBV13 and TRBJ2-7; a weak D match, TRBD1 (8 bases). The V and J ends lost 8 bases and 1 base respectively, with 12 bases between them. This CDR3 region has 13 residues. Germline V gives CDR1 PRHDT, CDR2 FYEKMQ (reference sequence). CDR3 in amino acids: CASEQGGSYEQYF. CDR3 DNA: TGTGCCAGCGAACAGGGGGGGTCCTACGAGCAGTACTTC. The full variable domain, rest sourced from reference TRBV13 and TRBJ2-7, is AAGVIQSPRHLIKEKRETATLKCYPIPRHDTVYWYQQGPGQDPQFLISFYEKMQSDKGSIPDRFSAQQFSDYHSELNMSSLELGDSALYFCASEQGGSYEQYFGPGTRLTVT.

The chain links TRBV2 to TRBJ2-1; 8 bases line up with TRBD2. CDR1 is SNHLY and CDR2 is FYNNEI in the germline V gene. This CDR3 has 14 amino acids. V gave up 2 bases and J gave up 16 bases; unmatched junction bases: 13. CDR3 residues: CASSELTYGRGGFF. The CDR3 coding sequence is TGTGCCAGCAGTGAACTTACTTACGGGAGGGGGGGTTTCTTC.

Note on this clone: Other DNA variants within this sample encode the same CDR3. J is TRBJ1-1 and V is TRBV7-9, with no clear D. The CDR3 is 14 amino acids. Between the trimmed V and J ends, which lost 1 base and 0 bases, there was a span of 6 bases. CDR1 and CDR2 from the germline V gene are SEHNR and FQNEAQ (reference sequence). CDR3 DNA sequence: TGTGCCAGCAGCTTAGGACAACTGAACACTGAAGCTTTCTTT. Residues: CASSLGQLNTEAFF.

The J gene is TRBJ1-2, the V gene TRBV25-1, with 10 bases identical to TRBD1. CDR1 and CDR2 (germline): MGHDK, SYGVNS. J gave up 8 bases and V 8 bases, and 8 bases lay outside the gene matches. CDR3 size: 13 residues. The CDR3, as DNA: TGTGCCAGCCTGGGCGGGACAGGGGACGGCTACACCTTC. Protein product: CASLGGTGDGYTF.

This clone has a handful of counts. The genes are TRBV20-1 and TRBJ1-1, with D unclear. The V end was cut by 5 bases, the J end by 5 bases, with 9 bases between. The CDR3 has 11 residues. Germline assignment: CDR1 DFQATT and CDR2 SNEGSKA (reference sequence). The DNA for the CDR3 is TGCAGTGCTGGGCCTGGGACTGAAGCTTTCTTT. Its translation is CSAGPGTEAFF.

This chain links TRBV5-3 with TRBJ1-5; D unclear. TRBV5-3 is an ORF; its function is uncertain. V gave up 1 base and J gave up 7 bases, with 15 bases separating them. This CDR3 is 15 amino acids long. The CDR3 nucleotides read TGTGCCAGAAGCTTGCCCGGGTCCCCAACCCAGCCCCAGCATTTT. As protein: CARSLPGSPTQPQHF.

The chain employs TRBV6-5 and TRBJ2-2; perhaps TRBD1 as D (7 bases). The germline CDR1 and CDR2 sequences are MNHEY and SVGAGI. This CDR3 is built from 16 residues. V was pared by 2 bases and J by 4 bases, with 14 bases between. The CDR3 sequence is CASSYHPGGGTGELFF. CDR3 nucleotide sequence: TGTGCCAGCAGTTACCATCCAGGGGGAGGCACCGGGGAGCTGTTTTTT.

V and J are TRBV5-1 and TRBJ1-1; TRBD1 matches at 12 bases. CDR1 is SGHRS and CDR2 is YFSETQ in the germline V gene. J gave up 0 bases and V 4 bases, and 4 bases lay outside the gene matches. This CDR3 region has 16 residues. The CDR3 region is CASSDGTGGLNTEAFF. The CDR3 DNA is TGCGCCAGCAGCGACGGGACAGGGGGCCTGAACACTGAAGCTTTCTTT.

The gene calls are TRBV29-1 and TRBJ1-2; D gene ambiguous. Looked up from germline, CDR1 is SQVTM and CDR2 is ANQGSEA. V dropped 6 bases and J dropped 0 bases, with 17 bases sitting between them. The CDR3 contains 15 residues. DNA of the CDR3: TGCAGCGTCCTACGAATGGGCAGCACTAACTATGGCTACACCTTC. This encodes CSVLRMGSTNYGYTF.

The CDR3 here is CAWRKAGGPNGELFF. Here the CDR3 DNA reads TGTGCCTGGCGAAAAGCGGGAGGGCCAAACGGGGAGCTGTTTTTT. V usage is TRBV30 and J usage is TRBJ2-2, with 10 bases aligning to TRBD2. With V trimmed by 5 bases and J by 7 bases, 10 bases remained unmatched. CDR1 GTSNPN and CDR2 SVGIG come from the germline V gene (reference sequence). The CDR3 has 15 amino acids.

This chain uses TRBV5-1 with TRBJ1-1; 9 positions agree with TRBD1. CDR1 is SGHRS and CDR2 is YFSETQ in the germline V gene. V lost 4 bases, J lost 4 bases, and 8 bases stayed unmatched. This CDR3 is built from 15 residues. CDR3 DNA: TGCGCCAGCAGCGTCGGTGGACAGGGGACCACTGAAGCTTTCTTT. It codes for CASSVGGQGTTEAFF.